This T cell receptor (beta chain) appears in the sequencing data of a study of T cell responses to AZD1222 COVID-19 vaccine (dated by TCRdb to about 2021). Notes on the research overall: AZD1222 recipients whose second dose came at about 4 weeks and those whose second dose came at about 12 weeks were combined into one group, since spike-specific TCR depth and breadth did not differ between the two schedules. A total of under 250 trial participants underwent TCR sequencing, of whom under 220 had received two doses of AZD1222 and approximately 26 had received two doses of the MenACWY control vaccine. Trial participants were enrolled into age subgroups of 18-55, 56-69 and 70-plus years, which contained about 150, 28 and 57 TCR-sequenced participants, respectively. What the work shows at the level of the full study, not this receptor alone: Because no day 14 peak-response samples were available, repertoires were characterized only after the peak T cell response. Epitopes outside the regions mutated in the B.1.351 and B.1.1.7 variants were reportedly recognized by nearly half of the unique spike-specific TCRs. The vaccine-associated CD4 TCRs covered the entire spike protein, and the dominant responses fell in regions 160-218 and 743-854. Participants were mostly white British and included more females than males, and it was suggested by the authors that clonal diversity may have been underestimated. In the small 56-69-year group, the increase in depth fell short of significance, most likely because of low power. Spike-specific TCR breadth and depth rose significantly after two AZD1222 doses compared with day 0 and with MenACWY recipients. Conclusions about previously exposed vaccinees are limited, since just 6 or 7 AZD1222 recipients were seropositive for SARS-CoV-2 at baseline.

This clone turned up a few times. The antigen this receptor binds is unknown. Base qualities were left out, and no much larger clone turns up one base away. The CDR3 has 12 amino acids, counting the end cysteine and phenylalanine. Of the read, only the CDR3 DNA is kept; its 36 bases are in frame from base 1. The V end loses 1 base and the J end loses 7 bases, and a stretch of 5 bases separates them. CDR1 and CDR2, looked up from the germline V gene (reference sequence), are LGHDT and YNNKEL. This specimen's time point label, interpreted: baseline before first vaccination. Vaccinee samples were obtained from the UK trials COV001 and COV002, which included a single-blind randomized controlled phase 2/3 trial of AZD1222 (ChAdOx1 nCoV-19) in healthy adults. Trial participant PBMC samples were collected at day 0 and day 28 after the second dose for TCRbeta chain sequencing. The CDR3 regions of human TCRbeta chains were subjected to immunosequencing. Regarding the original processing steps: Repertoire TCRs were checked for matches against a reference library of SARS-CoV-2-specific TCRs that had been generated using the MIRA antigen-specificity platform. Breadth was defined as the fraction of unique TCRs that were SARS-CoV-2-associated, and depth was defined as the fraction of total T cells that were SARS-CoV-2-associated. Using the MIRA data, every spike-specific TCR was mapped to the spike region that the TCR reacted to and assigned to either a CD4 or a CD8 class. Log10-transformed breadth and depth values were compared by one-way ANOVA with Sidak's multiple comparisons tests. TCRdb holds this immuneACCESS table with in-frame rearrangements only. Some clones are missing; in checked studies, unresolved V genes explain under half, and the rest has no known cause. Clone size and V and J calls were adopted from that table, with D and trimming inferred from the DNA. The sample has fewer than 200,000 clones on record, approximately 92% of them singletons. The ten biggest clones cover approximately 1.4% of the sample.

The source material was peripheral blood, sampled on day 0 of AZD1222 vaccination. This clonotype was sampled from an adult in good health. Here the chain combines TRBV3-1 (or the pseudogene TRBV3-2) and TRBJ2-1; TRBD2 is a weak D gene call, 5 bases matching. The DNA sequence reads TGTGCCAGCAGCCAAGGAGGGAATGAGCAGTTCTTC. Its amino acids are CASSQGGNEQFF.